The following is a T cell receptor beta chain sequence with its context. This entry belongs to a study of T cell responses to AZD1222 COVID-19 vaccine. Clones were read by immunoSEQ multiplex PCR, and TCRdb kept only the in-frame ones, dropping some. The table has 120,000 to 150,000 clones, 80% to 95% seen once. The CDR3 totals 15 residues. Looked up from germline, CDR1 is SEHNR and CDR2 is FQNEAQ (reference sequence). V was shortened by 5 bases and J by 2 bases, with 15 bases between the two germline ends. This sequence originates from an adult in good health. The material was peripheral blood, obtained on day 0 of MenACWY control vaccination. The rearrangement uses TRBV7-9 and TRBJ1-1; D perhaps matches TRBD1 (6 bases). CDR3 residues: CASSLLGQTNTEAFF. The CDR3 DNA reads as TGTGCCAGCAGCCTCCTCGGACAGACTAACACTGAAGCTTTCTTT.